The rows below give T cell receptor beta chains drawn from one sample of a study of cytomegalovirus exposure and HLA in healthy donors. Libraries were prepared by immunoSEQ multiplex PCR; TCRdb keeps only in-frame clonotypes and omits some of them. The sample has roughly 160,000 clones; around 80% are singletons. Sequenced sample: PBMCs. The source is a man between 18 and 35 years old in good health and CMV-seropositive. CDR3s include the opening cysteine and the closing phenylalanine or tryptophan.

j_call | v_call | cdr3_aa
TRBJ2-2 | TRBV4-1 | CASSQRLAGGDTGELFF
TRBJ1-6 | TRBV7-3 | CASSLTGANSPLHF
TRBJ2-7 | TRBV7-2 | CASSQEAGEMFYEQYF
TRBJ2-2 | TRBV5-8 | CASSMGLAPTGELFF
TRBJ1-1 | TRBV18 | CASSPIGERYTEAFF
TRBJ2-1 | TRBV7-2 | CASSRAGTSQNEQFF
TRBJ1-1 | TRBV18 | CASSPGQGNTEAFF
TRBJ1-1 | TRBV30 | CAWSSGMGNTEAFF
TRBJ2-7 | TRBV5-1 | CASRSTSGSYEQYF
TRBJ2-2 | TRBV29-1 | CSVETPAGGRTGELFF
TRBJ2-7 | TRBV10-3 | CAISEYGYEQYF
TRBJ1-6 | TRBV6-5 | CASRRTQGSPLHF
TRBJ1-2 | TRBV5-5 | CASSLWAGLDYGYTF
TRBJ1-2 | TRBV6-5 | CASTNREHGYTF
TRBJ2-5 | TRBV10-3 | CAISARDRDLQETQHF
TRBJ2-5 | TRBV5-1 | CASRRTSGYQETQYF
TRBJ1-1 | TRBV4-3 | CASSQDLSGGLMNTEAFF
TRBJ2-1 | TRBV7-7 | CASSPGQTNEQFF
TRBJ2-7 | TRBV4-1 | CASSQGTRTGEQYF
TRBJ2-7 | TRBV27 | CASSPTGGPSYEQYF
TRBJ2-3 | TRBV10-3 | CAIRPGLSTDTQYF
TRBJ2-7 | TRBV5-6 | CASSPSGLDEQYF
TRBJ1-4 | TRBV9 | CASSVEWGVTEKLFF
TRBJ2-3 | TRBV4-2 | CASTEGTGESDTQYF
TRBJ1-2 | TRBV21-1 | CASRTGLVESYGYTF
TRBJ1-1 | TRBV4-1 | CASSQVQAFLPEAFF
TRBJ2-7 | TRBV29-1 | CSVPGQTYEQYF
TRBJ2-4 | TRBV2 | CASSFEQGRGSQYF
TRBJ1-6 | TRBV6-5 | CASSRPGQSNSPLHF
TRBJ2-3 | TRBV6-1 | CASSESQGANTQYF
TRBJ1-5 | TRBV5-8 | CASSWTSSYSNQPQHF
TRBJ2-1 | TRBV4-1 | CASSQDRLVFPNEQFF